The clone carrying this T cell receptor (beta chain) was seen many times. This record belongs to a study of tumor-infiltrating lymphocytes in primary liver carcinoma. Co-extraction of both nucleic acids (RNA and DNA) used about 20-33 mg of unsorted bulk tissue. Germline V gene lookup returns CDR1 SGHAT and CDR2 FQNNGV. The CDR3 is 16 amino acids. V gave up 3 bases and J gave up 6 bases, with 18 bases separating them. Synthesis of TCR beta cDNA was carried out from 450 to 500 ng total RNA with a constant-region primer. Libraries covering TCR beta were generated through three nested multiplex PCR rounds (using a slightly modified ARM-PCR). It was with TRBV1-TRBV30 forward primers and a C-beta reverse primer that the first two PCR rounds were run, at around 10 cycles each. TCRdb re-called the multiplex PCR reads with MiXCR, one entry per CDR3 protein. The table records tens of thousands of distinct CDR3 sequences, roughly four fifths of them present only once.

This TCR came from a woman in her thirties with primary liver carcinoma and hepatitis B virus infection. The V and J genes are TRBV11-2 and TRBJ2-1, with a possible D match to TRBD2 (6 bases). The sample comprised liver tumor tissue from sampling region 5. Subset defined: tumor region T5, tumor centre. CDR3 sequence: CASSFRLVGDFNEQFF. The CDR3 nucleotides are TGTGCCAGCAGCTTTCGACTAGTGGGAGATTTCAATGAGCAGTTCTTC.